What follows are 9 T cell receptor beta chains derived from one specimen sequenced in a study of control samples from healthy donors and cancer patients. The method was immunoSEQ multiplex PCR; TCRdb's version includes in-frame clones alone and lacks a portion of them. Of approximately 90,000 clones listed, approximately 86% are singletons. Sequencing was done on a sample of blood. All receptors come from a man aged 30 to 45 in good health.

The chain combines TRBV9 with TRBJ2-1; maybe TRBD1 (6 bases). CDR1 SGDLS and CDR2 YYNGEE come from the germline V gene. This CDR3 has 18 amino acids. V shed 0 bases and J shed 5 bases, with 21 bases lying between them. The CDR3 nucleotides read TGTGCCAGCAGCGTAGCCCTTTCCCGGGACACGCCAAACAATGAGCAGTTCTTC. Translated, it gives CASSVALSRDTPNNEQFF.

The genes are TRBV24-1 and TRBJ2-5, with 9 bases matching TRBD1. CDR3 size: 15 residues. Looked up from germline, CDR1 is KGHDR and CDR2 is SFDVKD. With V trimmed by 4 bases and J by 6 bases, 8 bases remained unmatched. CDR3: CATSDPGTGLKTQYF. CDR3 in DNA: TGTGCCACCAGTGACCCTGGGACAGGGCTAAAGACCCAGTACTTC.

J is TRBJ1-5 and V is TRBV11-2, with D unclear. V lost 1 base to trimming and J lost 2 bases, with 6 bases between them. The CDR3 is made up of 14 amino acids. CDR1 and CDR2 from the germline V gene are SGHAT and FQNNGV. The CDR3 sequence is CASSLVGGNQPQHF. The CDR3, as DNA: TGTGCCAGCAGCTTAGTTGGCGGCAATCAGCCCCAGCATTTT.

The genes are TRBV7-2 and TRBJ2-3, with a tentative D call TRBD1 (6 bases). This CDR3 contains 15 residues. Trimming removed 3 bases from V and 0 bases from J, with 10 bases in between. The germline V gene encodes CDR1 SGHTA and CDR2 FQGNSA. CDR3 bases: TGTGCCAGCAGCTTTTACAGGGCTAGCACAGATACGCAGTATTTT. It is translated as CASSFYRASTDTQYF.

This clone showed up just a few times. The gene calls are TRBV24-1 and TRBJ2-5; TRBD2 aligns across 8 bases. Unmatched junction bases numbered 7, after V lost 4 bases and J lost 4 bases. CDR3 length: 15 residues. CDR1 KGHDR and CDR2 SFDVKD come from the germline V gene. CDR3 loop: CATSDPRAGGETQYF. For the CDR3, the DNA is TGTGCCACCAGTGACCCAAGGGCGGGGGGAGAGACCCAGTACTTC.

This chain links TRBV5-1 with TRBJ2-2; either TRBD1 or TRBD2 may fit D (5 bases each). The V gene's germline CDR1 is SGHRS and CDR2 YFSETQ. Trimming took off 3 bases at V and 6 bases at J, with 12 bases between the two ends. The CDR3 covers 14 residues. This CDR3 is CASSSDGTAGELFF. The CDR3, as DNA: TGCGCCAGCAGCTCCGACGGGACGGCCGGGGAGCTGTTTTTT. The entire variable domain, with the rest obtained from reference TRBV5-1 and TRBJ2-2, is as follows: KAGVTQTPRYLIKTRGQQVTLSCSPISGHRSVSWYQQTPGQGLQFLFEYFSETQRNKGNFPGRFSGRQFSNSRSEMNVSTLELGDSALYLCASSSDGTAGELFFGEGSRLTVL.

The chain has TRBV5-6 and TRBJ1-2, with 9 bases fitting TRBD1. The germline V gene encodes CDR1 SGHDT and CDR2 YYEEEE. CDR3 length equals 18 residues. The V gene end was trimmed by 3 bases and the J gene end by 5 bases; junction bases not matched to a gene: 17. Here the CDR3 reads CASSSDRGGFLGIYGYTF. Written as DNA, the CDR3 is TGTGCCAGCAGCTCGGACAGGGGAGGGTTTTTGGGGATATATGGCTACACCTTC.

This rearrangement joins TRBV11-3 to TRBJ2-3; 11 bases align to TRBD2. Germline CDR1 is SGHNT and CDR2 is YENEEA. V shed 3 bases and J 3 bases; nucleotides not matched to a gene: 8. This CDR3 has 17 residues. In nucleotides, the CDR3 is TGTGCCAGCAGCTTGGTTAGCGGGGGGGCCGGTACAGATACGCAGTATTTT. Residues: CASSLVSGGAGTDTQYF.

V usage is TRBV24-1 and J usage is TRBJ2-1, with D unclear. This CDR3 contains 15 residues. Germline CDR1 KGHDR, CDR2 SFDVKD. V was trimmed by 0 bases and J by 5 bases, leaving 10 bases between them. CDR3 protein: CATSDLWQSNNEQFF. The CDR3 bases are TGTGCCACCAGTGATTTGTGGCAGTCTAACAATGAGCAGTTCTTC.